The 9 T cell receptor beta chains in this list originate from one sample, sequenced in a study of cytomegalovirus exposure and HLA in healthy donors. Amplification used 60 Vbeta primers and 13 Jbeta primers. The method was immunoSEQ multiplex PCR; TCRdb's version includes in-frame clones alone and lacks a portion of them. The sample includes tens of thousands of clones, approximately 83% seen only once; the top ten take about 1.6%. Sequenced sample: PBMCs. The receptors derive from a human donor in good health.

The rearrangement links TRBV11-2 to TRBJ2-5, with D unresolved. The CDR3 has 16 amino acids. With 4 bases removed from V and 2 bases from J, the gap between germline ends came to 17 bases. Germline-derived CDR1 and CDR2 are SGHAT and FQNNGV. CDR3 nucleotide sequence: TGTGCCAGCAGCTCCTCAAACTTAGTTCGGCAAGAGACCCAGTACTTC. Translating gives CASSSSNLVRQETQYF.

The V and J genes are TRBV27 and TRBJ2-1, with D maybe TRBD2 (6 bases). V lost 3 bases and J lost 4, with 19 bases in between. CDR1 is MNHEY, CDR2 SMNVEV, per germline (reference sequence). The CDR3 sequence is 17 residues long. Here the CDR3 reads CASSFRLATGLYNEQFF. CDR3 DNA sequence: TGTGCCAGCAGTTTTAGGCTAGCGACCGGGCTTTACAATGAGCAGTTCTTC.

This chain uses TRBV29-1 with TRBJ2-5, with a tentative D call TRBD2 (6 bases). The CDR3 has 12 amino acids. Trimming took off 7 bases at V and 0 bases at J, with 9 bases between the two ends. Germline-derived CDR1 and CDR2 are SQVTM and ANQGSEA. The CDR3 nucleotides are TGCAGCGCCCGGGGGTACCAAGAGACCCAGTACTTC. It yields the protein CSARGYQETQYF.

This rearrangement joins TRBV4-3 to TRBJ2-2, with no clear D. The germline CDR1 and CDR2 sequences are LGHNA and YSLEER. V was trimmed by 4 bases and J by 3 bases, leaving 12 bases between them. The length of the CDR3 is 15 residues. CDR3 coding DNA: TGCGCCAGCAGCCCGTTGTACTCGTACACCGGGGAGCTGTTTTTT. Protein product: CASSPLYSYTGELFF.

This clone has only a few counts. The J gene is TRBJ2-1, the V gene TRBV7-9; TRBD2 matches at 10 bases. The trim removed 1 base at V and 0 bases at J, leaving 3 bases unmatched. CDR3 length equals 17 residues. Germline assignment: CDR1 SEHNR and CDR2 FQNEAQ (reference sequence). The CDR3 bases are TGTGCCAGCAGCTTAGGACTAGCGGGCCCCTCCTACAATGAGCAGTTCTTC. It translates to CASSLGLAGPSYNEQFF.

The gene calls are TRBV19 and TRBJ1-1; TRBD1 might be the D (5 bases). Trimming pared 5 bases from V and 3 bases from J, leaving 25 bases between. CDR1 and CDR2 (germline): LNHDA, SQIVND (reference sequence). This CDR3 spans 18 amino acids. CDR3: CASSWALRRARGDTEAFF. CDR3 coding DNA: TGTGCCAGTAGTTGGGCTCTACGGCGGGCACGGGGGGACACTGAAGCTTTCTTT.

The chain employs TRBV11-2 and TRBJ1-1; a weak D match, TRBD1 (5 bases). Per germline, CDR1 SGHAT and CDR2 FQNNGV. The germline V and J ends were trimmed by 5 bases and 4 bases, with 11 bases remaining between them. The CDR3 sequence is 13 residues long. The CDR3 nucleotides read TGTGCCAGCAGCACCCACCAGGGCACTGAAGCTTTCTTT. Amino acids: CASSTHQGTEAFF.

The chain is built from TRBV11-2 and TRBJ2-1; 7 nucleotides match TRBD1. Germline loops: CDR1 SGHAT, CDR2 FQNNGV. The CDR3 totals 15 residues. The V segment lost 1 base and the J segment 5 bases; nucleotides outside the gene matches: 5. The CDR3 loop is CASSLGLRGHNEQFF. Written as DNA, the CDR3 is TGTGCCAGCAGCTTAGGTCTGAGGGGGCACAATGAGCAGTTCTTC.

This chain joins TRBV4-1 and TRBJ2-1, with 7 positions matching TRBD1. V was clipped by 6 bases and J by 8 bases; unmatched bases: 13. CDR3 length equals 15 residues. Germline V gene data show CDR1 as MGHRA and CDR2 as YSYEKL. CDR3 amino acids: CASRPLTGYVDEQFF. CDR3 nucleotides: TGCGCCAGCAGACCCCTGACAGGGTATGTGGATGAGCAGTTCTTC.